The 29 T cell receptor beta chains listed next were all sequenced from one sample in a study of CD4 T cells in relation to SARS-CoV-2 and coronaviruses. Method: immunoSEQ multiplex PCR; TCRdb's copy keeps in-frame clones and lacks some. Of over 15,000 clones in the sample, 70% to 80% are singletons; the top ten hold approximately 10%. Before the COVID-19 pandemic, during about 2010-2018, CD4+ T cells were taken from unexposed donors. After about 11 days of culture, CD4+ T cells were isolated. Their antigens are not known. Sequencing was done on a sample of CD4+ T cells from PBMCs, cultured in vitro. These receptors came from a human donor in good health.

This rearrangement joins TRBV2 to TRBJ1-6; 8 bases align to TRBD1. The germline gives CDR1 SNHLY, CDR2 FYNNEI. This CDR3 has 16 residues. The ends lost 7 bases at V and 0 bases at J; junction bases unmatched: 5. CDR3 sequence reads: CASTKDRASYNSPLHF. The CDR3, as DNA: TGTGCCAGCACCAAGGACAGGGCCTCCTATAATTCACCCCTCCACTTT.

This chain links TRBV9 with TRBJ2-7, with 9 bases lining up with TRBD1. Germline V gene data show CDR1 as SGDLS and CDR2 as YYNGEE. This CDR3 spans 19 amino acids. V was clipped by 0 bases and J by 4 bases; unmatched bases: 17. The CDR3 loop is CASSVEAGKGTGLWYEQYF. CDR3 sequence (DNA): TGTGCCAGCAGCGTAGAAGCGGGGAAGGGGACAGGGCTTTGGTACGAGCAGTACTTC.

The chain carries TRBV19 and TRBJ2-7, with 9 bases identical to TRBD2. V lost 1 base, J lost 3 bases, and 7 bases stayed unmatched. This CDR3 region has 16 residues. Germline V gene data show CDR1 as LNHDA and CDR2 as SQIVND (reference sequence). The CDR3 DNA sequence: TGTGCCAGTAGTATAGTTCGAGGACTAGCGCACTACGAGCAGTACTTC. Its protein product is CASSIVRGLAHYEQYF.

This clone was recorded a few times. V is TRBV4-3 and J is TRBJ1-2; D may be TRBD1 (5 bases). Trimming pared 0 bases from V and 6 bases from J, leaving 14 bases between. The CDR3 has 15 residues. The germline V gene has CDR1 LGHNA and CDR2 YSLEER. The CDR3 DNA is TGCGCCAGCAGCCAAGATCCGGGCAGGGAGCATGGCTACACCTTC. Amino acid sequence: CASSQDPGREHGYTF.

The chain couples TRBV12-3 or TRBV12-4 to TRBJ1-3; D not resolved. The CDR3 sequence is 13 residues long. V lost 2 bases to trimming and J lost 1 base, with 3 bases between them. The CDR3 nucleotides read TGTGCCAGCAGTTTACAATCTGGAAACACCATATATTTT. Its protein is CASSLQSGNTIYF.

V usage is TRBV25-1 and J usage is TRBJ1-6, with TRBD1 identical over 8 bases. The J segment lost 5 bases and the V segment lost 4 bases, leaving 4 bases of the junction unmatched. CDR1 and CDR2 (germline): MGHDK, SYGVNS. The CDR3 runs 15 residues. The CDR3 region is CASSAWTGNNSPLHF. CDR3 bases: TGTGCCAGCAGTGCCTGGACAGGGAATAATTCACCCCTCCACTTT.

This clone was detected only once. CDR3 nucleotide sequence: TGTGCCAGCAGTGCTCTGGGAGACTACACTTCCCCGCCTTACGAGCAGTACTTC. It specifies CASSALGDYTSPPYEQYF. The V call is TRBV6-2 or TRBV6-3, the J call TRBJ2-7; a weak D match, TRBD2 (5 bases). The CDR3 is 18 amino acids. V lost 5 bases and J lost 4, with 27 bases in between. Germline CDR1 reads MNHEY; CDR2 reads SVGEGT.

The rearrangement links TRBV18 to TRBJ2-7, with a tentative D call TRBD2 (5 bases). Trimming took 6 bases from V and 3 from J, leaving 12 bases between them. Germline-derived CDR1 and CDR2 are KGHSH and LQKENI. CDR3 length: 13 amino acids. The CDR3 nucleotides read TGTGCCAGCTCGGCTGGACGGGACTACGAGCAGTACTTC. Translated, it gives CASSAGRDYEQYF.

The V call is TRBV6-5, the J call TRBJ1-1; 7 bases are a match to TRBD1. CDR3 length equals 14 residues. The trim removed 6 bases at V and 1 base at J, leaving 5 bases unmatched. From germline, CDR1 is MNHEY and CDR2 SVGAGI. Written as DNA, the CDR3 is TGTGCCAGCAGGAGGGACAGTTGGAACACTGAAGCTTTCTTT. Its translation: CASRRDSWNTEAFF.

This clone is a singleton in its sample. The rearrangement joins TRBV6-2 or TRBV6-3 to TRBJ1-2, with TRBD1 identical over 11 bases. V was pared by 5 bases and J by 8 bases, with 4 bases of the junction left unmatched. The CDR3 covers 13 residues. Germline values: CDR1 MNHEY, CDR2 SVGEGT. Written as DNA, the CDR3 is TGTGCCAGCAGTCCCGGGACAGGGGGAGGCTACACCTTC. Protein: CASSPGTGGGYTF.

The J gene is TRBJ1-2, the V gene TRBV5-4; D possibly corresponds to TRBD1 (6 bases). The germline V gene encodes CDR1 SGHNT and CDR2 YYREEE (reference sequence). The germline V and J ends were trimmed by 0 bases and 5 bases, with 14 bases remaining between them. The CDR3 has 15 amino acids. This CDR3 reads CASSLGSTGRYGYTF. DNA of the CDR3: TGTGCCAGCAGCTTGGGGTCAACAGGGAGATATGGCTACACCTTC.

The rearrangement uses TRBV3-1 (or the pseudogene TRBV3-2) and TRBJ1-1, with D maybe TRBD1 (5 bases). This CDR3 is built from 15 residues. From germline, CDR1 is LGHDT and CDR2 YNNKEL (reference sequence). V was pared by 4 bases and J by 1 base, with 13 bases between. CDR3 DNA sequence: TGTGCCAGCAGCCTAAATCCGGGGCCGAACACTGAAGCTTTCTTT. It specifies CASSLNPGPNTEAFF.

The rearrangement joins TRBV16 to TRBJ2-6; TRBD1 agrees at 8 bases. Trimming cost V 4 bases and J 0 bases; bases outside gene matches: 11. This CDR3 is 19 amino acids long. The germline V gene encodes CDR1 KGHSY and CDR2 FQNENV. CDR3 in DNA: TGTGCCAGCAGCCCCCAAACGGGGACAGGCGTCTCTGGGGCCAACGTCCTGACTTTC. Translation gives CASSPQTGTGVSGANVLTF.

This chain connects TRBV3-1 (or the pseudogene TRBV3-2) to TRBJ2-5; no firm D call. Germline lookup yields CDR1 LGHDT and CDR2 YNNKEL (reference sequence). The CDR3 runs 15 residues. The V and J ends lost 0 bases and 5 bases respectively, with 13 bases between them. CDR3 in DNA: TGTGCCAGCAGCCAAGATATAATGGAAGGGGAGACCCAGTACTTC. Amino acids: CASSQDIMEGETQYF.

The chain joins TRBV7-3 to TRBJ2-1, with TRBD2 identical over 12 bases. CDR1 and CDR2 (germline): SGHTA, FQGTGA. The CDR3 sequence is 16 residues long. V trimming: 5 bases; J trimming: 5 bases; junction bases outside the gene matches: 7. The CDR3 loop is CASSPSRTSGNNEQFF. CDR3 bases: TGTGCCAGCAGCCCATCGCGGACTAGCGGGAACAATGAGCAGTTCTTC.

The CDR3 DNA is TGCGCCAGCAGCCAAGGGACAGCTGGTCGGGAGCAGTACTTC. This translates into CASSQGTAGREQYF. The rearrangement uses TRBV4-3 and TRBJ2-7, with D possibly matching TRBD1 (6 bases). V was shortened by 1 base and J by 7 bases, with 14 bases between the two germline ends. CDR1 LGHNA and CDR2 YSLEER come from the germline V gene. The CDR3 length is 14 residues.

The chain couples TRBV12-2 to TRBJ2-1; the table's D gene call, TRBD2, was not cross checked with the DNA. TRBV12-2 is flagged as a pseudogene. The CDR3 runs 15 residues. DNA for the CDR3: TGTGCAAGTCGCTTAGGTACTAGCCACTACAATGAGCAGTTCTTC. As protein: CASRLGTSHYNEQFF.

This chain links TRBV12-3 or TRBV12-4 with TRBJ1-3; a weak D match, TRBD1 (6 bases). The ends were cut back, 6 bases at V and 3 bases at J, with 9 bases in the middle. The length of the CDR3 is 13 residues. The chain's CDR3 is CASRRTVGNTIYF. For the CDR3, the DNA is TGTGCCAGCAGAAGGACAGTTGGAAACACCATATATTTT.

This chain joins TRBV11-3 and TRBJ2-7; the D gene is possibly TRBD1 (6 bases). The V gene's germline CDR1 is SGHNT and CDR2 YENEEA. The CDR3 totals 13 residues. The V end lost 3 bases, the J end lost 5 bases, and 11 bases lay between the germline ends. This CDR3 is CASSFSGVDEQYF. The CDR3 DNA reads TGTGCCAGCAGCTTTTCAGGGGTTGACGAGCAGTACTTC.

The chain has TRBV6-5 and TRBJ1-2; 8 positions agree with TRBD1. The CDR3 covers 15 residues. The J segment lost 4 bases and the V segment lost 7 bases, leaving 11 bases of the junction unmatched. Germline lookup yields CDR1 MNHEY and CDR2 SVGAGI. The CDR3 bases are TGTGCCAGCACCCAGGACAGGGAAATGCTCTATGGCTACACCTTC. It encodes CASTQDREMLYGYTF.

The chain carries TRBV5-8 and TRBJ2-7; unclear D gene. The ends were cut back, 5 bases at V and 6 bases at J, with 18 bases in the middle. The germline CDR1 and CDR2 sequences are SGHTS and YDEGEE. The CDR3 consists of 14 residues. CDR3 region: CASRSRQAKTEQYF. In DNA, the CDR3 is TGTGCCAGCAGATCCCGGCAGGCAAAGACCGAGCAGTACTTC.

The chain couples TRBV6-5 to TRBJ2-3; TRBD2 matches at 10 bases. Per germline, CDR1 MNHEY and CDR2 SVGAGI. This CDR3 spans 14 amino acids. CDR3 protein: CVARTSGRTDTQYF. The CDR3, as DNA: TGTGTCGCCCGGACTAGCGGACGCACAGATACGCAGTATTTT.

The rearrangement joins TRBV25-1 to TRBJ2-2, with 10 bases identical to TRBD1. The CDR3 is 15 amino acids. Germline trimming cut 5 bases from V and 5 bases from J; bases unmatched to any gene: 5. Germline loops: CDR1 MGHDK, CDR2 SYGVNS. The CDR3 nucleotides read TGTGCCAGCAGTAGGGGACAGGGGTTGACCGGGGAGCTGTTTTTT. This codes for CASSRGQGLTGELFF.

In its sample, this clone was seen once. The rearrangement links TRBV19 to TRBJ2-3, with D possibly TRBD2 on 5 matching bases. The CDR3 runs to 13 residues. Germline assignment: CDR1 LNHDA and CDR2 SQIVND (reference sequence). V was trimmed by 6 bases and J by 6 bases, leaving 13 bases between them. CDR3 sequence (DNA): TGTGCCAGTAGCCAGGACTCAAGGGATACGCAGTATTTT. Amino acids: CASSQDSRDTQYF.

This chain joins TRBV19 and TRBJ2-2; D remains unclear. V was trimmed by 4 bases and J by 0 bases, leaving 15 bases between them. This CDR3 is built from 17 residues. Germline values: CDR1 LNHDA, CDR2 SQIVND (reference sequence). In nucleotides, the CDR3 is TGTGCCAGTAGTAGTTGGGCACCTAAGTCGAACACCGGGGAGCTGTTTTTT. This codes for CASSSWAPKSNTGELFF. The whole variable domain, filled in from reference TRBV19 and TRBJ2-2, reads DGGITQSPKYLFRKEGQNVTLSCEQNLNHDAMYWYRQDPGQGLRLIYYSQIVNDFQKGDIAEGYSVSREKKESFPLTVTSAQKNPTAFYLCASSSWAPKSNTGELFFGEGSRLTVL.

This chain links TRBV18 with TRBJ1-2; D gene unclear. In germline, CDR1 is KGHSH, CDR2 LQKENI. Between the trimmed V and J ends, which lost 3 bases and 4 bases, there was a span of 9 bases. This CDR3 spans 13 amino acids. The CDR3 DNA sequence: TGTGCCAGCTCACCCCCTGGTGGCTATGGCTACACCTTC. Translating it yields CASSPPGGYGYTF.

The genes are TRBV11-2 and TRBJ2-3, with D possibly being TRBD1 (5 bases). Looked up from germline, CDR1 is SGHAT and CDR2 is FQNNGV. The CDR3 covers 16 residues. V lost 2 bases and J lost 1, with 13 bases in between. As DNA, the CDR3 is TGTGCCAGCAGCTTACTAATTGGGGCGGGCACAGATACGCAGTATTTT. It codes for CASSLLIGAGTDTQYF.

The rearrangement links TRBV6-2 or TRBV6-3 to TRBJ2-1; possibly TRBD2 for D (6 bases). Germline values: CDR1 MNHEY, CDR2 SVGEGT. The CDR3 extends over 15 amino acids. Trimming shortened V by 5 bases and J by 7 bases, and 18 bases separated the two germline ends. The CDR3 bases are TGTGCCAGCAGTCGAGCCGGGACTTCGAGGAATGAGCAGTTCTTC. Its protein product is CASSRAGTSRNEQFF.

V is TRBV19 and J is TRBJ2-3; the D gene is possibly TRBD1 (5 bases). Trimming cost V 5 bases and J 8 bases, with 20 bases left between them. Germline V gives CDR1 LNHDA, CDR2 SQIVND (reference sequence). The CDR3 has 15 amino acids. The CDR3 spells CASSPRRAGKATQYF. The CDR3 nucleotides are TGTGCCAGTAGTCCAAGGAGAGCAGGGAAGGCTACGCAGTATTTT.